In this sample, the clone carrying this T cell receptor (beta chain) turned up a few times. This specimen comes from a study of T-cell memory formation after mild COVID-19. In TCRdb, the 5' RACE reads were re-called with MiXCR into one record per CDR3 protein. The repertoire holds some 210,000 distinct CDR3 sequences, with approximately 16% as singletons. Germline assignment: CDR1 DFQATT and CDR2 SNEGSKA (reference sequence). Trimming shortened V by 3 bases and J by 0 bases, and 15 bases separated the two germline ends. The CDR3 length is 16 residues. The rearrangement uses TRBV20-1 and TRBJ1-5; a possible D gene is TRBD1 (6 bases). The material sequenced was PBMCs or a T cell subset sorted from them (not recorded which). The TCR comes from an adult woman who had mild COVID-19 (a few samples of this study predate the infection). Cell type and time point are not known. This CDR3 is CSASPRGHYSNQPQHF. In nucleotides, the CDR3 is TGCAGTGCTAGCCCCCGGGGACACTATAGCAATCAGCCCCAGCATTTT.